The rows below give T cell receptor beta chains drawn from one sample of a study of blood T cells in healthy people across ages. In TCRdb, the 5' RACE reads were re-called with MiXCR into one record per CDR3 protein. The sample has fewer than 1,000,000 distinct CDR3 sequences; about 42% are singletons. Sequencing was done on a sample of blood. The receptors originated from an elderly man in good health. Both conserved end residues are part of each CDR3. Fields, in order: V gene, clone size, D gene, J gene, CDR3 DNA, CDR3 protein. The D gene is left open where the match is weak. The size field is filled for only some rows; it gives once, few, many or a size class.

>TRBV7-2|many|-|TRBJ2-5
TGTGCCAGCAGCTCCCAGGGGTTCCAAGAGACCCAGTACTTC
CASSSQGFQETQYF
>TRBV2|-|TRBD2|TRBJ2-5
TGTGCCAGCAGTGAATCTTCCGGGGGGAAAATCAGAGAGACCCAGTACTTC
CASSESSGGKIRETQYF
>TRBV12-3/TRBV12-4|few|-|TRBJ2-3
TGTGCCAGCAGTCGGGAAGTGATCAGGGGCGATGATACGCAGTATTTT
CASSREVIRGDDTQYF
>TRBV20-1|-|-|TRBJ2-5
TGCGGTGCGGAGCCAGCAGGGTTGGAGACCCAGTACTTC
CGAEPAGLETQYF
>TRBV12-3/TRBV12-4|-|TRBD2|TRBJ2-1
TGTGCCAGCAGTTTCTCTAGCGGGAGCAATGAGCAGTTCTTC
CASSFSSGSNEQFF
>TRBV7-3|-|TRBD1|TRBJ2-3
TGTGCCAGCAGTCAGACAGGGCAGGTCACAGATGCGCAGTATTTT
CASSQTGQVTDAQYF
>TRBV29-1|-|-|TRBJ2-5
TGCAGCGTTGTTGAACAGCAAGAGACCCAGTACTTC
CSVVEQQETQYF
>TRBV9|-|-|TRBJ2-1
TGTGCCAGCAGCCCGGTGGTCCTACCCTACAATGAGCAGTTCTTC
CASSPVVLPYNEQFF
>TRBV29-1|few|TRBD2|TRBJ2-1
TGCAGCGTCGGTAGCGGGGAACCCTACAATGAGCAGTTCTTC
CSVGSGEPYNEQFF
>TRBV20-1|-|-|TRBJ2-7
TGCAGTGCTCCAGGAGGCGGGTGGTCCTACGAGCAGTACTTC
CSAPGGGWSYEQYF
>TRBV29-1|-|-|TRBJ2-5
TGCAGCGTTCAAGGGACAAACCAAGAGACCCAGTACTTC
CSVQGTNQETQYF
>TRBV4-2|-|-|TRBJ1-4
TGTGCCAGCAGCCAAGACGTTTGGTCCAGGTATGAAAAACTGTTTTTT
CASSQDVWSRYEKLFF
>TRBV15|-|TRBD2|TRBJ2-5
TGTGCCACCAGCAGGGAGGATAGCGGGAGACAGTACTTC
CATSREDSGRQYF
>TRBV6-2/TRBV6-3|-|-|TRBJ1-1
TGTGCCAGCAGTTACACGGGAACGAACACTGAAGCTTTCTTT
CASSYTGTNTEAFF
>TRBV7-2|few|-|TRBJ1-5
TGTGCCAGCAGCTTAGGACTTTTCTATAGCAATCAGCCCCAGCATTTT
CASSLGLFYSNQPQHF
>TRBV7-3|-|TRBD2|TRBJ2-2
TGTGCCAGCAGCTTAAGAGGTGGGACTAGCTCTAACACCGGGGAGCTGTTTTTT
CASSLRGGTSSNTGELFF
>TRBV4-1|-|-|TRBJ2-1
TGCGCCAGCAGCCAAGATTCCGGTAGCAATGAGCAGTTCTTC
CASSQDSGSNEQFF
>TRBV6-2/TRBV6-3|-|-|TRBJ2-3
TGTGCCAGCAGTTACGTACAGCCCACAGATACGCAGTATTTT
CASSYVQPTDTQYF
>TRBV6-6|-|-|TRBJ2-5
TGTGCCAGCAGTTACTCGACACAGGGACCCCAAGAGACCCAGTACTTC
CASSYSTQGPQETQYF
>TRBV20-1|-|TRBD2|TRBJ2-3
TGCAGTGCTGGAGTAGCGGGAGGGAACACAGATACGCAGTATTTT
CSAGVAGGNTDTQYF
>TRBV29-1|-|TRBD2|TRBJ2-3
TGCAGCGTCTCTAGCGGTTCCACAGATACGCAGTATTTT
CSVSSGSTDTQYF
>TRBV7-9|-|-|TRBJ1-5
TGTGCCAGCAGCATAGGGGGGCCTTATCAGCCCCAGCATTTT
CASSIGGPYQPQHF
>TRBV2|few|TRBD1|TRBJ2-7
TGTGCCAGCTACCTTCCGGGACAGGGTGCGTACGAGCAGTACTTC
CASYLPGQGAYEQYF
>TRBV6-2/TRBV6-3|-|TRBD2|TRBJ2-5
TGTGCCAGCAGGCGACTAGCGGGAGTAGAGACCCAGTACTTC
CASRRLAGVETQYF
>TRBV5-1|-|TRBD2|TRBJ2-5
TGCGCCAGCAGTAAACTAGCGGGCCTCCAAGAGACCCAGTACTTC
CASSKLAGLQETQYF
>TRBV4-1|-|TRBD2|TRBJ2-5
TGCGCCAGCAGCCTTGGACTAGCGGGATCCATCCAAGAGACCCAGTACTTC
CASSLGLAGSIQETQYF
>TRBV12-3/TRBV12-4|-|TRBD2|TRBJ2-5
TGTGCCAGCAGTTTCCTGACTAGCGGTGAACATTGGGAGACCCAGTACTTC
CASSFLTSGEHWETQYF
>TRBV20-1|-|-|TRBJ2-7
TGCAGTGCTAGAGGAGACCCCTACGAGCAGTACTTC
CSARGDPYEQYF
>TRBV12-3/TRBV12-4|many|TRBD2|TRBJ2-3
TGTGCCAGCAGTTTTGAAGGACGCGGGGGGGATACGCAGTATTTT
CASSFEGRGGDTQYF
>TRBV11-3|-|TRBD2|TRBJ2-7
TGTGCCAGCAGCTTAGGGGGACTAGCGGGGGTTAACTCCTACGAGCAGTACTTC
CASSLGGLAGVNSYEQYF
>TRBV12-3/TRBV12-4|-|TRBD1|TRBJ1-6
TGTGCCAGCAGTTTCGGACAGGAAAATTCACCCCTCCACTTT
CASSFGQENSPLHF
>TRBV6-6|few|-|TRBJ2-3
TGTGCCAGCAGTTACCCCGGGTCCGCAGATACGCAGTATTTT
CASSYPGSADTQYF
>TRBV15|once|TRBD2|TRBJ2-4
TGTGCCACCAGCATAGGTAGCGGGACGGTGAGGGCCAAAAACATTCAGTACTTC
CATSIGSGTVRAKNIQYF
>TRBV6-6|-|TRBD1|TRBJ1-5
TGTGCCAGCAGTCCGGCCGGGACAGGGTTTTTACAGCCCCAGCATTTT
CASSPAGTGFLQPQHF
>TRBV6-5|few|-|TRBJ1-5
TGTGCCAGCAGTAGGGGACCGAGGGGGAATCAGCCCCAGCATTTT
CASSRGPRGNQPQHF
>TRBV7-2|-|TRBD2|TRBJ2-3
TGTGCCAGCAGCCGCAGACTAGCGGGAGGCAGCACAGATACGCAGTATTTT
CASSRRLAGGSTDTQYF
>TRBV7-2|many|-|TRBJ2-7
TGTGCCAGCAGCTTAGCGGGACCCTCCTACGAGCAGTACTTC
CASSLAGPSYEQYF
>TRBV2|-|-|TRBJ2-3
TGTGCCAGCAGTGAACGGGACATAGACACAGATACGCAGTATTTT
CASSERDIDTDTQYF
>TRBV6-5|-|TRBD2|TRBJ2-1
TGTGCCAACAGTTACTCTGGGGCGGGGGAACAGCAGTTCTTC
CANSYSGAGEQQFF
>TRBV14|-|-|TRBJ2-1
TGTGCCAGCAGCCATTCTGGCGGTCTGAATGAGCAGTTCTTC
CASSHSGGLNEQFF
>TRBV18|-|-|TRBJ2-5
TGTGCCAGCTCACGCATGACTGGAGAGACCCAGTACTTC
CASSRMTGETQYF
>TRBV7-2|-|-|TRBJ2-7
TGTGCCAGCAGCTTAGCGGGGATAACCTACGAGCAGTACTTC
CASSLAGITYEQYF